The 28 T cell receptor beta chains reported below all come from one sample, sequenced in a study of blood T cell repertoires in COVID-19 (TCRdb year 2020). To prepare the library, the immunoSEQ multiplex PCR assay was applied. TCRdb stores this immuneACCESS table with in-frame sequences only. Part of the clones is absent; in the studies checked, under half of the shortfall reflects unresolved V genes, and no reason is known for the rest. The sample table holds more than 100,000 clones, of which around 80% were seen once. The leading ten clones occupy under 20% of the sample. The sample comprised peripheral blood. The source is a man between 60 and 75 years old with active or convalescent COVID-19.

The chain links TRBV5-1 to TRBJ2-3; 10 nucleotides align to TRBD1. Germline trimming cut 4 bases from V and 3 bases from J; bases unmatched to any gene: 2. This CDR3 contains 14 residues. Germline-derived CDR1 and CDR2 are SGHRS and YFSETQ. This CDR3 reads CASSGTGETDTQYF. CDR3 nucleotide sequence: TGCGCCAGCAGCGGGACAGGGGAAACAGATACGCAGTATTTT.

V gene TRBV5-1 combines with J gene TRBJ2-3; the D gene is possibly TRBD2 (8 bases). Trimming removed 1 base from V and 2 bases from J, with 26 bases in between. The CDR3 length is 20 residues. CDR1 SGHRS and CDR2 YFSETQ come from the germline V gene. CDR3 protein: CASSLSGRGLARGDTDTQYF. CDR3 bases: TGCGCCAGCAGCTTGTCGGGGCGAGGACTAGCCAGGGGGGACACAGATACGCAGTATTTT.

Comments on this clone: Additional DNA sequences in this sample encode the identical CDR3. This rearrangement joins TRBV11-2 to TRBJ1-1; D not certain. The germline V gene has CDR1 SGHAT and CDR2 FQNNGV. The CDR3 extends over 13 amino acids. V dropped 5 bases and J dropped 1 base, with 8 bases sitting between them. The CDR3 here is CASSLGSNTEAFF. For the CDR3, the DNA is TGTGCCAGCAGCCTCGGGTCGAACACTGAAGCTTTCTTT.

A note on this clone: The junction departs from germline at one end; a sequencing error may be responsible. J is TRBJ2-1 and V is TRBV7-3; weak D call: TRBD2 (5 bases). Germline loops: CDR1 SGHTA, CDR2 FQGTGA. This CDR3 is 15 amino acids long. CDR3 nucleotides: TGTGCCAGCAGCATAACTGGGAGCTCCTACAATGAGCAGTTCTTC. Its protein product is CASSITGSSYNEQFF.

DNA for the CDR3: TGTGCCAGCAGCCAACCAGGGGACGAGCAGTACTTC. It codes for CASSQPGDEQYF. The chain joins TRBV7-2 to TRBJ2-7; a possible D gene is TRBD1 (6 bases). The germline V gene encodes CDR1 SGHTA and CDR2 FQGNSA. Trimming removed 5 bases from V and 5 bases from J, with 10 bases in between. The CDR3 consists of 12 residues.

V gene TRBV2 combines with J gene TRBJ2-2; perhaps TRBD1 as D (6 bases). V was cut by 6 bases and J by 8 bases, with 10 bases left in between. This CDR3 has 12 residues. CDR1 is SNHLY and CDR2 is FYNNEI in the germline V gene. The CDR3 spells CASRGTRGELFF. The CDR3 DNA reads TGTGCCAGCAGAGGGACACGGGGGGAGCTGTTTTTT.

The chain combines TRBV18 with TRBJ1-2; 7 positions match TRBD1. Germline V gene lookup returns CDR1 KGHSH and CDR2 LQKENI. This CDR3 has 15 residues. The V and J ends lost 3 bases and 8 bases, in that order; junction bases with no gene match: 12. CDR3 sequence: CASSPQRRGLEGYTF. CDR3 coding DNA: TGTGCCAGCTCACCCCAGAGGAGGGGGCTGGAGGGCTACACCTTC. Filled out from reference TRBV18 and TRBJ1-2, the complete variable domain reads NAGVMQNPRHLVRRRGQEARLRCSPMKGHSHVYWYRQLPEEGLKFMVYLQKENIIDESGMPKERFSAEFPKEGPSILRIQQVVRGDSAAYFCASSPQRRGLEGYTFGSGTRLTVV.

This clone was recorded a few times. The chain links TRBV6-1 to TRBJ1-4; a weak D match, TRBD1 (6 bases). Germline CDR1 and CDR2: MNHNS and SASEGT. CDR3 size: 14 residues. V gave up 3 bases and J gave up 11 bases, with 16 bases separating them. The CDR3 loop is CASSEGGGAGKLFF. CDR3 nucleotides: TGTGCCAGCAGTGAGGGGGGGGGCGCAGGGAAACTGTTTTTT.

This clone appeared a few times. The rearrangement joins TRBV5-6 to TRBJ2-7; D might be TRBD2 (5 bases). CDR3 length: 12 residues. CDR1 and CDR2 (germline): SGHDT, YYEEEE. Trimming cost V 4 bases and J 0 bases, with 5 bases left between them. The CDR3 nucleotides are TGTGCCAGCAGCCGGGGCTCCTACGAGCAGTACTTC. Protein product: CASSRGSYEQYF.

The CDR3 spells CASSQVAATFSGNTIYF. The CDR3 DNA sequence: TGTGCCAGCAGCCAAGTGGCAGCGACGTTCTCTGGAAACACCATATATTTT. This chain links TRBV4-2 with TRBJ1-3; D ambiguous. The CDR3 has 17 amino acids. The germline V gene encodes CDR1 LGHNA and CDR2 YNFKEQ. V was clipped by 1 base and J by 0 bases, with 13 bases between them.

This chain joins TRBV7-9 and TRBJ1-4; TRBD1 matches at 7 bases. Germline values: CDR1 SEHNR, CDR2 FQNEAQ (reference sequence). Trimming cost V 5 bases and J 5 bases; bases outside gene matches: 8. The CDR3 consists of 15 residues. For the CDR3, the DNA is TGTGCCAGCAGCCCTAACAGGGGCCCGAATGAAAAACTGTTTTTT. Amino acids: CASSPNRGPNEKLFF.

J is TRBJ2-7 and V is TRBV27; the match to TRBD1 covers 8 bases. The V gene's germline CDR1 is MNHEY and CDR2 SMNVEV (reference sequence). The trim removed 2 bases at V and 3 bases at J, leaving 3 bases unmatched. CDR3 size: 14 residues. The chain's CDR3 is CASSLTDRDYEQYF. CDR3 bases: TGTGCCAGCAGTTTAACGGACAGGGACTACGAGCAGTACTTC.

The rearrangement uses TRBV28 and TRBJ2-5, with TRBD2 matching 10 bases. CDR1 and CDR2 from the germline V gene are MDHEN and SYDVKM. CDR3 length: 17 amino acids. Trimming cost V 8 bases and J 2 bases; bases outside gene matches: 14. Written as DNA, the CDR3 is TGTGCCAGCCGACGGGGGTCGTCTAGCGGGGGACAAGAGACCCAGTACTTC. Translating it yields CASRRGSSSGGQETQYF.

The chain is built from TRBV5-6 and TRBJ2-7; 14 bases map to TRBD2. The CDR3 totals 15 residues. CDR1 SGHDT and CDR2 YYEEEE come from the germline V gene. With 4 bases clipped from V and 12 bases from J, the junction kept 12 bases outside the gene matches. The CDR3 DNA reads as TGTGCCAGCAGCCAACGAGGACTAGCGGGAGGCCGGGGGTACTTC. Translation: CASSQRGLAGGRGYF.

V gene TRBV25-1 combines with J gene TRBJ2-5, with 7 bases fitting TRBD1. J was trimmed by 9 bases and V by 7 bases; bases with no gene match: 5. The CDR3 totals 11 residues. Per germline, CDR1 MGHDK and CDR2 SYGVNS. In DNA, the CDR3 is TGTGCCAGCACCCGGACAGGCCCCCAGTACTTC. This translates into CASTRTGPQYF.

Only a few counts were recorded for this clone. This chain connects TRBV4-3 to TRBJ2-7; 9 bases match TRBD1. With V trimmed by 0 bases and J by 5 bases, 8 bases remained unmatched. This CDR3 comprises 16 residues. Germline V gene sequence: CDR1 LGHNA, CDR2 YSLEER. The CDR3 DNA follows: TGCGCCAGCAGCCAAGATCTAGGGGGACAGGGCCACGAGCAGTACTTC. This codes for CASSQDLGGQGHEQYF.

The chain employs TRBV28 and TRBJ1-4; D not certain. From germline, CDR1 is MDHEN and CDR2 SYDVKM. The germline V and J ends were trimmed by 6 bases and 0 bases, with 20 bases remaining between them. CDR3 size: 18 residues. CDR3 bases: TGTGCCAGCAGCTTCTTAAGGATAATCGGAGCAACTAATGAAAAACTGTTTTTT. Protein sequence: CASSFLRIIGATNEKLFF.

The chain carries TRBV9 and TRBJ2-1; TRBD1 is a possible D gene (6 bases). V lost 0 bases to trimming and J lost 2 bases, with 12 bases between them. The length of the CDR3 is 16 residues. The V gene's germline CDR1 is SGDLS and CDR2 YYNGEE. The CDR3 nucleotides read TGTGCCAGCAGCGTAGGGGACAAGGGCCCCTACAATGAGCAGTTCTTC. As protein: CASSVGDKGPYNEQFF.

This CDR3 reads CASSSRASVYNEQFF. In nucleotides, the CDR3 is TGTGCCAGCAGTTCCCGGGCTAGCGTTTACAATGAGCAGTTCTTC. The V and J genes are TRBV28 and TRBJ2-1, with D possibly being TRBD2 (6 bases). Germline CDR1 reads MDHEN; CDR2 reads SYDVKM. The CDR3 is 15 residues long. Trimming cost V 4 bases and J 4 bases, with 14 bases left between them.

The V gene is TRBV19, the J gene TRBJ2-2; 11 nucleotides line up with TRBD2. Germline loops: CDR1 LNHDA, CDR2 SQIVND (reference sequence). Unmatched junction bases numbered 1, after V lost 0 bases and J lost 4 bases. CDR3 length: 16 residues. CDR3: CASSIDTSGSTGELFF. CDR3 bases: TGTGCCAGTAGTATAGATACTAGCGGGAGCACCGGGGAGCTGTTTTTT.

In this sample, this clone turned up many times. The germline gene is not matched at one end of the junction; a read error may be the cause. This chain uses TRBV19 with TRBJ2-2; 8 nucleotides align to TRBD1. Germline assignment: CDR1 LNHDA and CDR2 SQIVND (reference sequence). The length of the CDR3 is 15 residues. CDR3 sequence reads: CASRIGTGGTGELFF. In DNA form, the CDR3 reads TGTGCCAGTAGGATAGGGACAGGTGGGACCGGGGAGCTGTTTTTT.

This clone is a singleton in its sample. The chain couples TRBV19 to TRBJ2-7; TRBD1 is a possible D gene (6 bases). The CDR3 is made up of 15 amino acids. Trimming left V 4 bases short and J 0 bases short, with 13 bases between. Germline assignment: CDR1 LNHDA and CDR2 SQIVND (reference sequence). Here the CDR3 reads CASSKGDTFSYEQYF. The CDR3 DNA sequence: TGTGCCAGTAGTAAGGGGGACACCTTCTCCTACGAGCAGTACTTC.

CDR3 in DNA: TGTGCCAGCAGAGTAGATAGCTCCTACGAGCAGTACTTC. Its protein is CASRVDSSYEQYF. The V gene is TRBV2, the J gene TRBJ2-7; D is undetermined. V was cut by 6 bases and J by 0 bases, with 9 bases left in between. Per germline, CDR1 SNHLY and CDR2 FYNNEI. This CDR3 is 13 amino acids long.

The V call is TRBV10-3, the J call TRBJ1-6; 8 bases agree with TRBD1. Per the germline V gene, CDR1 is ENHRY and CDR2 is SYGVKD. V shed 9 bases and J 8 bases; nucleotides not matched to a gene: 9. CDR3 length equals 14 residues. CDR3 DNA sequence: TGTGCCATGAGATTGGACAGGGTGGATTCACCCCTCCACTTT. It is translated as CAMRLDRVDSPLHF.

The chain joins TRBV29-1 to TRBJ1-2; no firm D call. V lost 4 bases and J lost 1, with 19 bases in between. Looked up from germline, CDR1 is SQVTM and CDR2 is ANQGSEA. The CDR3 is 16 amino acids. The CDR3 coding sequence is TGCAGCGTTGTCCCCAGCGGAGTTTTTGTTAACTATGGCTACACCTTC. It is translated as CSVVPSGVFVNYGYTF.

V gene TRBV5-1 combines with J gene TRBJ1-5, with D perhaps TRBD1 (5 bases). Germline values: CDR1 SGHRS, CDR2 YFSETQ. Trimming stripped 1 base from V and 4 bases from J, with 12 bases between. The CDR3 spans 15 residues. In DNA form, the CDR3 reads TGCGCCAGCAGCTTGACAGGTTTTTGGAATCAGCCCCAGCATTTT. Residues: CASSLTGFWNQPQHF.

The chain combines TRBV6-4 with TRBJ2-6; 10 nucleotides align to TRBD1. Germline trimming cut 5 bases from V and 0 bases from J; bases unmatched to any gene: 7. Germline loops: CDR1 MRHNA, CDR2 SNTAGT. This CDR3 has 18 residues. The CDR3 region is CASSWDRGGFSGANVLTF. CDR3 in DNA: TGTGCCAGCAGTTGGGACAGGGGAGGGTTCTCTGGGGCCAACGTCCTGACTTTC.

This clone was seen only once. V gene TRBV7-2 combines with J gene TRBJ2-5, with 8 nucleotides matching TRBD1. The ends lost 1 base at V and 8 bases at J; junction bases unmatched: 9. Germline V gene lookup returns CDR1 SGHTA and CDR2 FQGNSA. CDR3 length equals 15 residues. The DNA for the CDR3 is TGTGCCAGCAGCTTAGAAATGGGGACAGGCGGAACCCAGTACTTC. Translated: CASSLEMGTGGTQYF. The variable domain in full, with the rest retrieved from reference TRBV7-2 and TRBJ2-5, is GAGVSQSPSNKVTEKGKDVELRCDPISGHTALYWYRQSLGQGLEFLIYFQGNSAPDKSGLPSDRFSAERTGGSVSTLTIQRTQQEDSAVYLCASSLEMGTGGTQYFGPGTRLLVL.